The clone carrying this T cell receptor (beta chain) was found many times. Its antigen is unidentified. These data come from a study of human T cells and chemical hapten exposure. Study-level results: TCRs at high frequency, those above 1 in 1000, did not change with DPC sensitization.

Time point meaning: patch test 2, 6 weeks after DPC sensitization. Treatment: therapeutic diphenylcyclopropenone sensitization with weekly scalp DPC. The germline V and J ends were trimmed by 5 bases and 4 bases, with 18 bases remaining between them. The V gene's germline CDR1 is DFQATT and CDR2 SNEGSKA (reference sequence). This CDR3 is 15 amino acids long. One entry per CDR3 protein, called by TCRdb with MiXCR from the RACE reads. The table records fewer than 95,000 distinct CDR3 sequences, 8% to 13% of them present only once. This TCR derives from a man in his forties or fifties with alopecia areata. Some clones in this sample may be carry-over from other donors' samples. Sample: whole blood, taken in connection with sensitization to the hapten diphenylcyclopropenone (DPC). This rearrangement joins TRBV20-1 to TRBJ1-5; a possible D gene is TRBD1 (5 bases). CDR3 in amino acids: CSAWGARGENQPQHF. The CDR3 DNA reads TGCAGTGCTTGGGGAGCGAGGGGAGAGAATCAGCCCCAGCATTTT.